These 31 T cell receptor beta chains were all obtained from the same sample, sequenced in a study of blood T cell repertoires in COVID-19. Produced via immunoSEQ multiplex PCR; TCRdb's table is partial and in-frame only. The table shows some 500,000 clones, with 85% to 90% occurring only once. Sequences were obtained from peripheral blood. All receptors derive from a woman in her forties or fifties with COVID-19, enrolled during active disease.

The CDR3 nucleotides read TGTGCCAGCAGCCGAGACAGGGGAGGTGAGCAGTTCTTC. It is translated as CASSRDRGGEQFF. This rearrangement joins TRBV6-4 to TRBJ2-1, with 8 bases lining up with TRBD1. The CDR3 totals 13 residues. V lost 6 bases and J lost 9; bases outside the gene matches: 7. Germline V lookup: CDR1 MRHNA, CDR2 SNTAGT.

This clone was observed a single time. The chain couples TRBV9 to TRBJ2-2, with TRBD1 matching 10 bases. This CDR3 has 15 amino acids. Germline CDR1 and CDR2: SGDLS and YYNGEE. The junction had 3 bases not matched to a gene; V was cut back by 2 bases and J by 5 bases. Here the CDR3 reads CASSVGTGDTGELFF. DNA of the CDR3: TGTGCCAGCAGCGTGGGGACAGGGGATACCGGGGAGCTGTTTTTT.

This chain joins TRBV12-5 and TRBJ1-1, with D perhaps matching TRBD1 (6 bases). This CDR3 region has 17 residues. CDR1 is LGHNT and CDR2 is FRNRAP in the germline V gene. V lost 1 base, J lost 2 bases, and 17 bases lay in between. The CDR3 DNA sequence: TGTGCTAGTGGTTTGGGAAAGGAGACCAGGGGCAACACTGAAGCTTTCTTT. This encodes CASGLGKETRGNTEAFF.

The chain couples TRBV9 to TRBJ2-3, with D perhaps matching TRBD2 (6 bases). Germline V gene sequence: CDR1 SGDLS, CDR2 YYNGEE. The CDR3 covers 14 residues. V was trimmed by 4 bases and J by 4 bases, leaving 13 bases between them. This CDR3 reads CASSKGPGADTQYF. CDR3 in DNA: TGTGCCAGCAGCAAAGGGCCGGGAGCAGATACGCAGTATTTT.

The rearrangement links TRBV7-9 to TRBJ1-5; D perhaps matches TRBD1 (5 bases). V was pared by 3 bases and J by 7 bases, with 7 bases between. CDR1 is SEHNR and CDR2 is FQNEAQ in the germline V gene (reference sequence). The CDR3 runs to 12 residues. DNA for the CDR3: TGTGCCAGCAGCTTTGCAGGGCAGCCCCAGCATTTT. This sequence encodes CASSFAGQPQHF.

This chain joins TRBV7-9 and TRBJ2-7; D is perhaps TRBD2 (7 bases). The CDR3 consists of 15 residues. CDR1 and CDR2 from the germline V gene are SEHNR and FQNEAQ (reference sequence). Trimming pared 5 bases from V and 6 bases from J, leaving 20 bases between. The CDR3 nucleotides read TGTGCCAGCAGCCCTACCCTTCGGGGGGCGATCGAGCAGTACTTC. Translating it yields CASSPTLRGAIEQYF.

The chain carries TRBV14 and TRBJ1-1, with 10 bases that match TRBD1. V lost 4 bases, J lost 4 bases, and 3 bases stayed unmatched. The CDR3 has 14 amino acids. Germline CDR1 reads SGHDN; CDR2 reads FVKESK. CDR3 DNA sequence: TGTGCCAGCAGCCGACAGGGGGCGAGCACTGAAGCTTTCTTT. Translating gives CASSRQGASTEAFF.

J is TRBJ1-1 and V is TRBV30; possibly TRBD1 for D (6 bases). The CDR3 has 13 residues. V lost 1 base, J lost 4 bases, and 10 bases lay in between. CDR1 and CDR2 from the germline V gene are GTSNPN and SVGIG (reference sequence). CDR3 protein: CAWSAQGTTEAFF. The CDR3 DNA follows: TGTGCCTGGAGTGCACAGGGAACCACTGAAGCTTTCTTT.

The rearrangement joins TRBV2 to TRBJ1-2; D possibly corresponds to TRBD1 (6 bases). Between the trimmed V and J ends, which lost 2 bases and 4 bases, there was a span of 11 bases. Germline V gene data show CDR1 as SNHLY and CDR2 as FYNNEI. The CDR3 sequence is 14 residues long. The CDR3 loop reads CASSETRTAYGYTF. For the CDR3, the DNA is TGTGCCAGCAGTGAAACCCGGACAGCCTATGGCTACACCTTC.

This chain links TRBV19 with TRBJ2-2; 12 bases fit TRBD1. The CDR3 totals 15 residues. Germline V lookup: CDR1 LNHDA, CDR2 SQIVND (reference sequence). Unmatched junction bases numbered 6, after V lost 4 bases and J lost 9 bases. The CDR3 region has the DNA TGTGCCAGTAGTACCCGGGACAGGGGGCTAAGGGAGCTGTTTTTT. Its protein is CASSTRDRGLRELFF. Full variable domain (outside the CDR3, taken from reference TRBV19 and TRBJ2-2): DGGITQSPKYLFRKEGQNVTLSCEQNLNHDAMYWYRQDPGQGLRLIYYSQIVNDFQKGDIAEGYSVSREKKESFPLTVTSAQKNPTAFYLCASSTRDRGLRELFFGEGSRLTVL.

This chain joins TRBV18 and TRBJ1-4, with unresolved D. The CDR3 contains 16 residues. Per the germline V gene, CDR1 is KGHSH and CDR2 is LQKENI. V was cut by 0 bases and J by 5 bases, with 13 bases left in between. CDR3 DNA: TGTGCCAGCTCACCACCGGGGTCGGCGGGAAATGAAAAACTGTTTTTT. This translates into CASSPPGSAGNEKLFF.

This rearrangement joins TRBV12-3 or TRBV12-4 to TRBJ1-4; D not resolved. The CDR3 has 13 amino acids. Trimming pared 5 bases from V and 12 bases from J, leaving 16 bases between. CDR3 in DNA: TGTGCCAGCAGTCTCGGGAGCGAGGGTCAACTGTTTTTT. Translation gives CASSLGSEGQLFF.

The V gene is TRBV28, the J gene TRBJ2-3; 8 bases are shared with TRBD1. Germline loops: CDR1 MDHEN, CDR2 SYDVKM. J gave up 4 bases and V 5 bases, and 14 bases lay outside the gene matches. The CDR3 runs to 17 residues. The CDR3 DNA follows: TGTGCCAGCAGTCCTCGGACAGGGAAAAACATGGCAGATACGCAGTATTTT. Protein sequence: CASSPRTGKNMADTQYF. Combining the CDR3 with reference TRBV28 and TRBJ2-3 gives the whole variable domain DVKVTQSSRYLVKRTGEKVFLECVQDMDHENMFWYRQDPGLGLRLIYFSYDVKMKEKGDIPEGYSVSREKKERFSLILESASTNQTSMYLCASSPRTGKNMADTQYFGPGTRLTVL.

V is TRBV6-5 and J is TRBJ2-5; 14 nucleotides line up with TRBD2. CDR3 length equals 15 residues. CDR1 MNHEY and CDR2 SVGAGI come from the germline V gene. The trim removed 6 bases at V and 5 bases at J, leaving 5 bases unmatched. For the CDR3, the DNA is TGTGCCAGCAGGACTAGCGGGGGGGTGAGGGAGACCCAGTACTTC. This translates into CASRTSGGVRETQYF.

J is TRBJ2-5 and V is TRBV3-1 (or the pseudogene TRBV3-2), with TRBD2 matching over 13 bases. CDR1 and CDR2 (germline): LGHDT, YNNKEL (reference sequence). The CDR3 extends over 17 amino acids. The junction had 5 bases not matched to a gene; V was cut back by 4 bases and J by 0 bases. The CDR3 DNA is TGTGCCAGCAGCCCTGGACTAGCGGGGGCCCACCAAGAGACCCAGTACTTC. Encoded protein: CASSPGLAGAHQETQYF.

The rearrangement joins TRBV2 to TRBJ1-2; D uncertain. V lost 1 base to trimming and J lost 8 bases, with 11 bases between them. From germline, CDR1 is SNHLY and CDR2 FYNNEI. The CDR3 length is 13 residues. The CDR3 DNA is TGTGCCAGCAGTGAAGTAGGAGCGGGAGGCTACACCTTC. Encoded protein: CASSEVGAGGYTF.

The chain has TRBV5-4 and TRBJ1-2, with D possibly TRBD1 on 6 matching bases. The CDR3 sequence is 14 residues long. Germline CDR1 is SGHNT and CDR2 is YYREEE (reference sequence). With 8 bases removed from V and 8 bases from J, the gap between germline ends came to 22 bases. The CDR3 region is CASAKGGTSNGYTF. The CDR3 nucleotides are TGTGCCAGTGCTAAAGGGGGAACTTCGAACGGCTACACCTTC. The whole variable domain, filled in from reference TRBV5-4 and TRBJ1-2, reads ETGVTQSPTHLIKTRGQQVTLRCSSQSGHNTVSWYQQALGQGPQFIFQYYREEENGRGNFPPRFSGLQFPNYSSELNVNALELDDSALYLCASAKGGTSNGYTFGSGTRLTVV.

The chain is built from TRBV5-1 and TRBJ1-1, with 10 bases lining up with TRBD1. Germline V gives CDR1 SGHRS, CDR2 YFSETQ. This CDR3 has 15 residues. V dropped 4 bases and J dropped 5; count of bases not matched to a gene: 8. This CDR3 reads CASSNGRTGGTEAFF. CDR3 coding DNA: TGCGCCAGCAGCAACGGAAGGACAGGGGGAACTGAAGCTTTCTTT. The variable domain in full, with the rest retrieved from reference TRBV5-1 and TRBJ1-1, is KAGVTQTPRYLIKTRGQQVTLSCSPISGHRSVSWYQQTPGQGLQFLFEYFSETQRNKGNFPGRFSGRQFSNSRSEMNVSTLELGDSALYLCASSNGRTGGTEAFFGQGTRLTVV.

Here the CDR3 reads CASSIRGRITEAFF. DNA of the CDR3: TGTGCCAGCAGCATCAGGGGGCGCATCACTGAAGCTTTCTTT. V gene TRBV7-2 combines with J gene TRBJ1-1, with 8 bases fitting TRBD1. Germline V lookup: CDR1 SGHTA, CDR2 FQGNSA. This CDR3 region has 14 residues. Trimming cost V 5 bases and J 4 bases; bases outside gene matches: 6.

V gene TRBV5-1 combines with J gene TRBJ2-7; D gene unclear. V lost 2 bases to trimming and J lost 5 bases, with 8 bases between them. There are 12 residues in the CDR3. The germline V gene encodes CDR1 SGHRS and CDR2 YFSETQ. CDR3: CASSFMRDEQYF. The CDR3 DNA sequence: TGCGCCAGCAGCTTTATGCGCGACGAGCAGTACTTC.

The chain joins TRBV30 to TRBJ1-6; D perhaps matches TRBD1 (5 bases). The V and J ends lost 1 base and 7 bases respectively, with 14 bases between them. This CDR3 contains 15 residues. CDR1 and CDR2 from the germline V gene are GTSNPN and SVGIG (reference sequence). This CDR3 is CAWSAPGGSNSPLHF. The CDR3 nucleotides read TGTGCCTGGAGTGCCCCGGGGGGATCAAATTCACCCCTCCACTTT.

This chain connects TRBV30 to TRBJ2-3; 7 nucleotides match TRBD2. The germline CDR1 and CDR2 sequences are GTSNPN and SVGIG (reference sequence). The CDR3 has 14 residues. Trimming removed 2 bases from V and 4 bases from J; junction bases left unmatched: 6. CDR3: CAWSPRLAPDTQYF. CDR3 coding DNA: TGTGCCTGGAGTCCCCGACTAGCCCCAGATACGCAGTATTTT.

This clone was counted a few times. The CDR3: CASRTVSGGSGSTEAFF. The CDR3 nucleotides read TGTGCCAGCAGAACCGTCTCAGGGGGCTCGGGGAGCACTGAAGCTTTCTTT. V is TRBV27 and J is TRBJ1-1; 8 bases line up with TRBD1. V shed 6 bases, J shed 4 bases, and the junction held 16 bases outside the gene matches. The germline CDR1 and CDR2 sequences are MNHEY and SMNVEV (reference sequence). The CDR3 extends over 17 amino acids.

The CDR3 region is CASSPYSGGDYGYTF. For the CDR3, the DNA is TGTGCCAGCAGTCCTTACAGCGGGGGCGACTATGGCTACACCTTC. The V gene is TRBV6-5, the J gene TRBJ1-2; D possibly corresponds to TRBD1 (6 bases). The CDR3 contains 15 residues. Trimming cost V 5 bases and J 3 bases, with 16 bases left between them. CDR1 is MNHEY and CDR2 is SVGAGI in the germline V gene.

This clone was detected once. J is TRBJ1-1 and V is TRBV5-4; a possible D gene is TRBD1 (5 bases). Per germline, CDR1 SGHNT and CDR2 YYREEE (reference sequence). The CDR3 loop spans 15 amino acids. Trimming left V 0 bases short and J 5 bases short, with 14 bases between. The CDR3 DNA reads TGTGCCAGCAGCTTGGTTCAGGGTTCAGGTACTGAAGCTTTCTTT. Amino acids: CASSLVQGSGTEAFF.

This clone appeared a few times. The rearrangement uses TRBV9 and TRBJ1-2; D unclear. With 3 bases removed from V and 8 bases from J, the gap between germline ends came to 8 bases. The CDR3 contains 11 residues. Germline V gives CDR1 SGDLS, CDR2 YYNGEE. The CDR3 spells CASSEMRGYTF. For the CDR3, the DNA is TGTGCCAGCAGCGAAATGCGCGGCTACACCTTC.

This clone turned up a few times. The V gene is TRBV20-1, the J gene TRBJ1-4; D is ambiguous. Germline V gene data show CDR1 as DFQATT and CDR2 as SNEGSKA (reference sequence). The CDR3 is 11 residues long. Trimming cost V 3 bases and J 8 bases, with 7 bases left between them. The CDR3: CSARGGEKLFF. For the CDR3, the DNA is TGCAGTGCTAGGGGAGGGGAAAAACTGTTTTTT.

J is TRBJ2-3 and V is TRBV19; the match to TRBD1 covers 9 bases. The CDR3 has 16 amino acids. The V gene end was trimmed by 5 bases and the J gene end by 4 bases; junction bases not matched to a gene: 10. Germline assignment: CDR1 LNHDA and CDR2 SQIVND (reference sequence). The CDR3 loop is CASSYLPGQGPDTQYF. The CDR3 coding sequence is TGTGCCAGTAGTTACCTACCGGGACAGGGACCAGATACGCAGTATTTT.

The V gene is TRBV4-1, the J gene TRBJ1-3, with D possibly TRBD1 on 5 matching bases. CDR3 length: 16 residues. Germline values: CDR1 MGHRA, CDR2 YSYEKL. The germline V and J ends were trimmed by 3 bases and 4 bases, with 16 bases remaining between them. CDR3 in amino acids: CASSQDAQGLGNTIYF. Here the CDR3 DNA reads TGCGCCAGCAGCCAGGATGCCCAGGGTCTAGGAAACACCATATATTTT.

V usage is TRBV6-5 and J usage is TRBJ1-1; D is ambiguous. Germline lookup yields CDR1 MNHEY and CDR2 SVGAGI. The V end was cut by 0 bases, the J end by 6 bases, with 8 bases between. The CDR3 loop spans 13 amino acids. The CDR3 protein is CASSYSLRAEAFF. DNA of the CDR3: TGTGCCAGCAGTTACTCGTTGCGGGCTGAAGCTTTCTTT.

V gene TRBV3-1 (or the pseudogene TRBV3-2) combines with J gene TRBJ1-1, with D unclear. CDR1 and CDR2 (germline): LGHDT, YNNKEL (reference sequence). CDR3 size: 12 residues. Trimming took 1 base from V and 7 from J, leaving 7 bases between them. CDR3 coding DNA: TGTGCCAGCAGCCAAGGGCGGCTTGAAGCTTTCTTT. This codes for CASSQGRLEAFF.